This TCR beta chain came from a study of CD4 T cells in relation to SARS-CoV-2 and coronaviruses. Study background: ViraFEST: approximately ten-day antigen culture of PBMCs, then TCR beta CDR3 sequencing.

75,000 to 100,000 naive or memory CD4+ cells were cultured with CEF peptides for approximately 11 days. This clone was found once. What it binds is unknown. Naive and memory CD4+ T cells were cultured with CEF, then survey-sequenced. Sequencing was performed with immunoSEQ multiplex PCR; in TCRdb, only in-frame clones are kept and a portion is missing. The repertoire holds about 36,000 clones, about three quarters seen once, with 2.5% to 3% in the top ten. Findings of the study overall: Each donor contributed either pre-pandemic or post-infection samples, not both.

CDR1 is SGHDN and CDR2 is FVKESK in the germline V gene. The CDR3 totals 18 residues. V lost 0 bases and J lost 1; bases outside the gene matches: 8. The sequence came from an adult with COVID-19. The chain links TRBV14 to TRBJ2-1, with TRBD2 matching over 8 bases. The sample was memory CD4+ T cells from PBMCs, cultured in vitro. CDR3: CASSQDRGGRPSYNEQFF. The CDR3 nucleotides are TGTGCCAGCAGCCAAGATCGGGGCGGGAGGCCGTCCTACAATGAGCAGTTCTTC.